The sequence of this T cell receptor beta chain was determined in a study of blood T cell repertoires in COVID-19. In the study overall: Specimens from acute and convalescent COVID-19 originated in the United States, Italy and Spain. The cDNA or gDNA used as material had been derived from T cells, B-cell-depleted T cells, or PBMCs.

As processed by the authors: Using reference gene primer amplification, nucleated cell counts were estimated. TCRdb's copy holds only in-frame clones and misses some; the assay was immunoSEQ multiplex PCR. From that table come the V and J calls and clone size; the DNA was used to work out D and trimming. The sample contains roughly 150,000 clones, more than 70% of which appear only once. CDR3 length: 18 amino acids. The junction had 16 bases not matched to a gene; V was cut back by 4 bases and J by 5 bases. In germline, CDR1 is SGHRS, CDR2 YFSETQ. Sequencing was performed on peripheral blood. V gene TRBV5-1 combines with J gene TRBJ2-2, with 8 positions matching TRBD2. The sequence derives from a woman of 80 years or more with active or convalescent COVID-19. The CDR3 is CASSPYRGSGRGTGELFF. In DNA form, the CDR3 reads TGCGCCAGCAGCCCCTACCGGGGGAGCGGGAGAGGTACCGGGGAGCTGTTTTTT.